The T cell receptor (beta chain) described here comes from a study of blood T cell repertoires in COVID-19. For the study at large: COVID-19 samples from acute and convalescent phases originated in the United States, Italy and Spain. Sample material is recorded as cDNA or gDNA derived from T cells, B-cell-depleted T cells, or PBMCs.

CDR3 size: 13 residues. Trimming took 4 bases from V and 7 from J, leaving 11 bases between them. CDR1 MNHEY and CDR2 SVGAGI come from the germline V gene. As handled by the study authors: For nucleated cells, counts were estimated from reference gene primer amplification. Profiled with immunoSEQ multiplex PCR; TCRdb holds only in-frame clones, not every one. Clonal size and the V and J genes are those of that table, whereas D and trimming came from the DNA. The sample gives 200,000 to 250,000 clones, 84% of which show up once; less than 6.5% is in the top ten. The source of this sequence is a woman in her sixties who had recovered from COVID-19. The chain couples TRBV6-5 to TRBJ1-5; D might be TRBD1 (6 bases). The sequenced sample was peripheral blood. This CDR3 reads CASSSDRIQPQHF. In DNA form, the CDR3 reads TGTGCCAGCAGTTCCGACAGGATCCAGCCCCAGCATTTT.